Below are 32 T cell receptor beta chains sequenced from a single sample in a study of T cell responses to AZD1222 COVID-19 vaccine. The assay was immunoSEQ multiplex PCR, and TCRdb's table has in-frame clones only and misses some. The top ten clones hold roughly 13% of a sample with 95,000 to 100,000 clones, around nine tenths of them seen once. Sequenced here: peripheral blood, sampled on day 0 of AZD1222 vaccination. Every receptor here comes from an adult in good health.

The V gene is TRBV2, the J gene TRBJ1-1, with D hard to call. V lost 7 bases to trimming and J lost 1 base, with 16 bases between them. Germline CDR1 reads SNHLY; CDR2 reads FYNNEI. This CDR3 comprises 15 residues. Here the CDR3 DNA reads TGTGCCAGCACCGGAGGTAGAGGGTGGAACACTGAAGCTTTCTTT. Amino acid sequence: CASTGGRGWNTEAFF.

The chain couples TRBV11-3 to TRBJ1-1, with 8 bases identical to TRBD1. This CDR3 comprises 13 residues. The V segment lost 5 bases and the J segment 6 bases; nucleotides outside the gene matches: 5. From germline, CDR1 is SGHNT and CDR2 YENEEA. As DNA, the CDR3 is TGTGCCAGCAGCACGAACAGGGGGGCTGAAGCTTTCTTT. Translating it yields CASSTNRGAEAFF.

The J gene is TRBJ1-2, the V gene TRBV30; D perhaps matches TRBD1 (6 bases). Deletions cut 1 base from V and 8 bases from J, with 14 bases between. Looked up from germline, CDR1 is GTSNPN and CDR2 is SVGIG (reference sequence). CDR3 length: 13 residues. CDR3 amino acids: CAWSELRGAGYTF. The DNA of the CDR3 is TGTGCCTGGAGTGAACTACGGGGGGCCGGCTACACCTTC.

The CDR3, as DNA: TGCAGCGTAGAGGGGGTCTCTGGAAACACCATATATTTT. Its protein product is CSVEGVSGNTIYF. The rearrangement uses TRBV29-1 and TRBJ1-3, with a weak D call TRBD1 (6 bases). This CDR3 has 13 amino acids. Trimming cost V 6 bases and J 0 bases, with 9 bases left between them. Germline V CDR1 and CDR2: SQVTM, ANQGSEA.

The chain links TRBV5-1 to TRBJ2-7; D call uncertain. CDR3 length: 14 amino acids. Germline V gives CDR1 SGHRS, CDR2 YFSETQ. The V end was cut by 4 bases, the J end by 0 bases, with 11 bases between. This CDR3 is CASSSPESSYEQYF. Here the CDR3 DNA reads TGCGCCAGCAGCAGCCCAGAGAGCTCCTACGAGCAGTACTTC. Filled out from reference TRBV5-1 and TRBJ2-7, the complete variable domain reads KAGVTQTPRYLIKTRGQQVTLSCSPISGHRSVSWYQQTPGQGLQFLFEYFSETQRNKGNFPGRFSGRQFSNSRSEMNVSTLELGDSALYLCASSSPESSYEQYFGPGTRLTVT.

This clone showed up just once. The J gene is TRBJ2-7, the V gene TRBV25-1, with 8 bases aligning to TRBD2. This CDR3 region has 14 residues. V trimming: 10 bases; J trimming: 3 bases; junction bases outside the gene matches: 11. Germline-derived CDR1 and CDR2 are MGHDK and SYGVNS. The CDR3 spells CATWGPGGNYEQYF. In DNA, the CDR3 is TGTGCCACGTGGGGGCCGGGAGGGAACTACGAGCAGTACTTC.

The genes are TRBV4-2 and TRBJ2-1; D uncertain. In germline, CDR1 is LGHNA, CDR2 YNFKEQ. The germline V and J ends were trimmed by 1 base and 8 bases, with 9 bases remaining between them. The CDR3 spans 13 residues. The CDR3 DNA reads TGTGCCAGCAGCCAAGCGTACAAGGATGAGCAGTTCTTC. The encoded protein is CASSQAYKDEQFF.

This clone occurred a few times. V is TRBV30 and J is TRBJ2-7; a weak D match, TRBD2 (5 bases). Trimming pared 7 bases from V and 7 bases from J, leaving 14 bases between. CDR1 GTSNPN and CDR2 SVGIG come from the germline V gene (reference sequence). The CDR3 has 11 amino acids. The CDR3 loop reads CAFSRTGEQYF. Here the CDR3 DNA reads TGTGCCTTCTCGAGGACTGGTGAGCAGTACTTC.

The CDR3 protein is CASSPPRTRNTEAFF. Here the CDR3 DNA reads TGTGCCAGCTCACCACCACGGACACGCAACACTGAAGCTTTCTTT. The V gene is TRBV18, the J gene TRBJ1-1; possible D gene TRBD1, 5 bases. Trimming stripped 0 bases from V and 2 bases from J, with 10 bases between. The length of the CDR3 is 15 residues. In germline, CDR1 is KGHSH, CDR2 LQKENI.

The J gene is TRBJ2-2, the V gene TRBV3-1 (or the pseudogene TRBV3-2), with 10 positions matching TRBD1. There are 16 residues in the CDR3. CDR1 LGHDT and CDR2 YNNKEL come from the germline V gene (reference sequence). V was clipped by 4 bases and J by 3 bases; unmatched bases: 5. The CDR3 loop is CASSPSDRGHTGELFF. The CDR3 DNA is TGTGCCAGCAGCCCCTCCGACAGGGGGCACACCGGGGAGCTGTTTTTT.

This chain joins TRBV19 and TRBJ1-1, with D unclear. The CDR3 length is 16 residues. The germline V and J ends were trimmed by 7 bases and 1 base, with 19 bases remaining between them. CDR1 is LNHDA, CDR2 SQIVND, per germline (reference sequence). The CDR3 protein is CASTTGQSPPNTEAFF. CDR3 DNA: TGTGCCAGTACCACCGGTCAGTCTCCCCCGAACACTGAAGCTTTCTTT.

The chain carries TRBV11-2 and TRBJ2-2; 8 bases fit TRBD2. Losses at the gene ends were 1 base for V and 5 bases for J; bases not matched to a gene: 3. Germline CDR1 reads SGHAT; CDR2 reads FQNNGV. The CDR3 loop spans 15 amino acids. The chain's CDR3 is CASSLAAGGTGELFF. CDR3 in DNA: TGTGCCAGCAGCTTAGCTGCGGGAGGAACCGGGGAGCTGTTTTTT.

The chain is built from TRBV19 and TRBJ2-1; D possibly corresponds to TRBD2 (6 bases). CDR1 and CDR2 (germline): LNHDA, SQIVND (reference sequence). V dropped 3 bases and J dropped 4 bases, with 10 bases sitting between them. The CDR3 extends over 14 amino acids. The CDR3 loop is CASSMGGTYNEQFF. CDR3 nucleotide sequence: TGTGCCAGTAGTATGGGTGGGACTTACAATGAGCAGTTCTTC.

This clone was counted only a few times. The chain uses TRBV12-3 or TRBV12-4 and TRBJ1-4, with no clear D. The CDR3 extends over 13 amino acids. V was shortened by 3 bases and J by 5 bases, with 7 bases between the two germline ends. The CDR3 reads CASSFYGNEKLFF. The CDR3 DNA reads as TGTGCCAGCAGTTTCTACGGCAATGAAAAACTGTTTTTT.

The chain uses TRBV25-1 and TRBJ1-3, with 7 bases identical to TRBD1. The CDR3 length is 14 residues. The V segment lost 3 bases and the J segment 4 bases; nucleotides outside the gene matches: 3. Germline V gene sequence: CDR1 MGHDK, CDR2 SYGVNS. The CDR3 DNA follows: TGTGCCAGCAGTGAGCCAGGGGGGGGAAACACCATATATTTT. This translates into CASSEPGGGNTIYF. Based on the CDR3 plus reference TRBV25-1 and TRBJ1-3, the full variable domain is EADIYQTPRYLVIGTGKKITLECSQTMGHDKMYWYQQDPGMELHLIHYSYGVNSTEKGDLSSESTVSRIRTEHFPLTLESARPSHTSQYLCASSEPGGGNTIYFGEGSWLTVV.

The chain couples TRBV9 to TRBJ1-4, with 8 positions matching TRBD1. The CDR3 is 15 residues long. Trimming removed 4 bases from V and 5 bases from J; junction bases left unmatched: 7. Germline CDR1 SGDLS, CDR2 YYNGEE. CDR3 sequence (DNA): TGTGCCAGCAGCCCGAGGACAGGGCCCAATGAAAAACTGTTTTTT. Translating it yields CASSPRTGPNEKLFF.

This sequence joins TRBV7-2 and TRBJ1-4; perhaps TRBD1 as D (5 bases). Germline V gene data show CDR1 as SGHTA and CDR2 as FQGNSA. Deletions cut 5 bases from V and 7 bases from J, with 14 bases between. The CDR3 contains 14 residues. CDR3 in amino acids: CASSPGARGEKLFF. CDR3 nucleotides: TGTGCCAGCAGCCCCGGGGCCCGCGGTGAAAAACTGTTTTTT.

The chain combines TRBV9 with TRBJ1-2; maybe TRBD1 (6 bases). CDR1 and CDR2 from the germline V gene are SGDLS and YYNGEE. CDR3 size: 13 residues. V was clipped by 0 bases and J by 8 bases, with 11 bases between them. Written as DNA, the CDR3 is TGTGCCAGCAGCGTAGTTTCAGGGGCAGGCTACACCTTC. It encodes CASSVVSGAGYTF.

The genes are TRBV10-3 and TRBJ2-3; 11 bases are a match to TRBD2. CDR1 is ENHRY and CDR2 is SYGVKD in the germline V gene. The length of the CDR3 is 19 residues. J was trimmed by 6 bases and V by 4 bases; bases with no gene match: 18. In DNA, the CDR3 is TGTGCCATCAGTGGGAGTAGCGGGAGGGAAATAAAAACACGCGATACGCAGTATTTT. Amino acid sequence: CAISGSSGREIKTRDTQYF.

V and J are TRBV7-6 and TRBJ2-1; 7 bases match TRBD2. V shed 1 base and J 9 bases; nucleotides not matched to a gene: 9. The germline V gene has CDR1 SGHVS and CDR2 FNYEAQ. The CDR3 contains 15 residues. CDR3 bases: TGTGCCAGCAGCTTAGAGTGGGGGGGAGCCGCTGAGCAGTTCTTC. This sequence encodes CASSLEWGGAAEQFF.

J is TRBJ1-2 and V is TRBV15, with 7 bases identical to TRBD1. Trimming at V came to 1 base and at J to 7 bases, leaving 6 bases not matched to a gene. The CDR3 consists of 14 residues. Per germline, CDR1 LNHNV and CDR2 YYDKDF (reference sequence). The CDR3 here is CATSRGQGFIGYTF. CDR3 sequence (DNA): TGTGCCACCAGCAGAGGACAGGGATTTATTGGCTACACCTTC.

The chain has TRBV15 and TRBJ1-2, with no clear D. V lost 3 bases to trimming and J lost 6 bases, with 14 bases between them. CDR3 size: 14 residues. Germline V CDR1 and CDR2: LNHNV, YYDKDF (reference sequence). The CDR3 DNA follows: TGTGCCACCAGCAGTCGACATGGGTCTAATGGCTACACCTTC. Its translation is CATSSRHGSNGYTF.

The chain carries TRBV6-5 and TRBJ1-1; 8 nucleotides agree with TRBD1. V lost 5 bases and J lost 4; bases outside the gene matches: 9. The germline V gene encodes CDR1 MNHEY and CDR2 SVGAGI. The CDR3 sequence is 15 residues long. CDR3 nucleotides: TGTGCCAGCAGTCAATTTCCGGACAGGGCCACTGAAGCTTTCTTT. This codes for CASSQFPDRATEAFF.

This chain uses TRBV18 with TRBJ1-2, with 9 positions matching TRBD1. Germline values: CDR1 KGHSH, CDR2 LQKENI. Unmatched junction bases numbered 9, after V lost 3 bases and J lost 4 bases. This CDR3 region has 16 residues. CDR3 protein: CASSPRTGVEPYGYTF. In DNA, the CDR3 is TGTGCCAGCTCACCTCGGACAGGGGTCGAACCCTATGGCTACACCTTC. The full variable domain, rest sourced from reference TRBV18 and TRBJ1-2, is NAGVMQNPRHLVRRRGQEARLRCSPMKGHSHVYWYRQLPEEGLKFMVYLQKENIIDESGMPKERFSAEFPKEGPSILRIQQVVRGDSAAYFCASSPRTGVEPYGYTFGSGTRLTVV.

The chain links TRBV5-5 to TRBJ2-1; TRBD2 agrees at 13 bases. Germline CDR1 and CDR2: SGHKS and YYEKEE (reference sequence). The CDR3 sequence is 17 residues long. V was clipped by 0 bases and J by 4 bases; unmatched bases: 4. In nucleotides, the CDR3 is TGTGCCAGCAGCTTGGTCGGGACTAGCGGGGTATACAATGAGCAGTTCTTC. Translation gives CASSLVGTSGVYNEQFF.

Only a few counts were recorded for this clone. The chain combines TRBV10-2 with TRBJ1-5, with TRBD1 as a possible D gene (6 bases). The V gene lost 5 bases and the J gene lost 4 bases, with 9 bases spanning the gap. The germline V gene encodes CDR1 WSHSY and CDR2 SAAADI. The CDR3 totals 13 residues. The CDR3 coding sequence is TGCGCCAGCAGTCGGACAGAGAATCAGCCCCAGCATTTT. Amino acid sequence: CASSRTENQPQHF.

CDR3: CASGNGLGTEAFF. The CDR3 DNA reads TGTGCCAGTGGTAACGGCCTGGGAACTGAAGCTTTCTTT. The V call is TRBV19, the J call TRBJ1-1; no firm D call. V lost 8 bases and J lost 5, with 15 bases in between. The CDR3 length is 13 residues. The germline V gene has CDR1 LNHDA and CDR2 SQIVND (reference sequence).

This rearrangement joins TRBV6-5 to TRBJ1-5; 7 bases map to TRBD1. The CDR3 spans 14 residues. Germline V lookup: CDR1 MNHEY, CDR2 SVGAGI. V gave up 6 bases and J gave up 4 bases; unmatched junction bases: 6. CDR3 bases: TGTGCCAGCAGCGCGGGACAGATTAATCAGCCCCAGCATTTT. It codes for CASSAGQINQPQHF.

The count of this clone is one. CDR3 nucleotides: TGCGCCAGCAGCCCAATCGGACAGGGGATAGATACGCAGTATTTT. It codes for CASSPIGQGIDTQYF. The rearrangement links TRBV5-1 to TRBJ2-3, with 9 bases lining up with TRBD1. Trimming removed 4 bases from V and 5 bases from J; junction bases left unmatched: 8. CDR3 length equals 15 residues. The germline V gene encodes CDR1 SGHRS and CDR2 YFSETQ.

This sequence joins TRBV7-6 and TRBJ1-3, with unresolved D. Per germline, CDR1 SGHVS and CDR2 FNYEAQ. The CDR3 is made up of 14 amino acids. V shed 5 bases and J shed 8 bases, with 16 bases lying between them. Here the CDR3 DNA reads TGTGCCAGCAGCCTACGTTCGCCGGGGTACACCATATATTTT. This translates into CASSLRSPGYTIYF. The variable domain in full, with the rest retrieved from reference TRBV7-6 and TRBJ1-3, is GAGVSQSPRYKVTKRGQDVALRCDPISGHVSLYWYRQALGQGPEFLTYFNYEAQQDKSGLPNDRFSAERPEGSISTLTIQRTEQRDSAMYRCASSLRSPGYTIYFGEGSWLTVV.

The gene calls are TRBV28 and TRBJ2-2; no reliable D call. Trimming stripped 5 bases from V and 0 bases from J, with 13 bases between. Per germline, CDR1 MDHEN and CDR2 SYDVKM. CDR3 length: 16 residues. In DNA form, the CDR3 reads TGTGCCAGCAGTAAATACAGCGTCCCGAACACCGGGGAGCTGTTTTTT. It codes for CASSKYSVPNTGELFF.

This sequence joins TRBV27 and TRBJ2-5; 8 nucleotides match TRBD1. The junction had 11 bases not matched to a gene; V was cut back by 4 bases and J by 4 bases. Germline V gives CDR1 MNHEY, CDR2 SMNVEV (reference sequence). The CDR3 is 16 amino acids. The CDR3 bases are TGTGCCAGCAGTTCATTCGGACAGGGTTTAGGAGAGACCCAGTACTTC. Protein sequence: CASSSFGQGLGETQYF.